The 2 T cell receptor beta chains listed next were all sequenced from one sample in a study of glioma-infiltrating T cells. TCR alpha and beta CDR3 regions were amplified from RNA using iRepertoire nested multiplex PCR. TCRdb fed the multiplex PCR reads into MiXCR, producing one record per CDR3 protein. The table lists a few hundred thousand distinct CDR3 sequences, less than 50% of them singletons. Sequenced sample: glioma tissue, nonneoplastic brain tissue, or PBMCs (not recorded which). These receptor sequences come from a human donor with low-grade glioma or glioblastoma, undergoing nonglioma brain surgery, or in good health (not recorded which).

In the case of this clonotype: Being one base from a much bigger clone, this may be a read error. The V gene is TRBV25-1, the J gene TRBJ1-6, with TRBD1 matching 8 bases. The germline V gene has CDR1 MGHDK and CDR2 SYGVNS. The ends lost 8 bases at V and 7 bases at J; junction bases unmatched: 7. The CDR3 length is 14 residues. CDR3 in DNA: TGTGCCAGCGGGGTGGGACAGGACAATTCACCCCTCCACTTT. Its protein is CASGVGQDNSPLHF.

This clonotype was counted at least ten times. The CDR3 is CASVPPGYYGYTF. The CDR3, as DNA: TGTGCCAGCGTACCACCGGGGTACTATGGCTACACCTTC. J is TRBJ1-2 and V is TRBV7-2; D remains unclear. The CDR3 contains 13 residues. Germline V gene sequence: CDR1 SGHTA, CDR2 FQGNSA. Trimming removed 8 bases from V and 3 bases from J, with 13 bases in between.